This entry is about one TCR beta chain. Germline CDR1 reads MNHEY; CDR2 reads SMNVEV (reference sequence). V lost 0 bases to trimming and J lost 5 bases, with 11 bases between them. The CDR3 has 14 amino acids. The sample is drawn from a study of blood T cell repertoires in COVID-19. Original handling: Nucleated cell counts were estimated from reference gene primer amplification. Produced via immunoSEQ multiplex PCR; TCRdb's table is partial and in-frame only. That table gives V, J and clone size, and the DNA gave D and trimming. The sample lists under 150,000 clones, about three quarters occurring once.

The V and J genes are TRBV27 and TRBJ2-7; a possible D gene is TRBD1 (7 bases). Sequenced: peripheral blood. This TCR came from a woman in her 70s with acute or convalescent COVID-19. The CDR3 bases are TGTGCCAGCAGTTTATCAGCAGGGGGGAACGAGCAGTACTTC. Translating it yields CASSLSAGGNEQYF.